Presented here are 9 T cell receptor beta chains from one specimen sequenced in a study of shared clonotypes between healthy human individuals. Data came from immunoSEQ multiplex PCR; TCRdb stores just in-frame clones and leaves some out. This sample has roughly 2,500,000 clones; over 85% occur once, and the top ten carry 0.35% to 0.45%. Input material: naive CD4+ T cells from PBMCs. Subset given: CD45RA+ positively selected. Receptor source: a man in his late teens or twenties in good health. Some clones in this sample may be carry-over from other donors' samples.

V is TRBV9 and J is TRBJ2-5; D ambiguous. CDR1 and CDR2 from the germline V gene are SGDLS and YYNGEE. The CDR3 covers 15 residues. V was shortened by 2 bases and J by 4 bases, with 15 bases between the two germline ends. The CDR3 reads CASSVAPVEPETQYF. DNA of the CDR3: TGTGCCAGCAGCGTCGCCCCCGTAGAACCAGAGACCCAGTACTTC. Using reference TRBV9 and TRBJ2-5 for the parts outside the CDR3, the full variable domain is DSGVTQTPKHLITATGQRVTLRCSPRSGDLSVYWYQQSLDQGLQFLIQYYNGEERAKGNILERFSAQQFPDLHSELNLSSLELGDSALYFCASSVAPVEPETQYFGPGTRLLVL.

The V and J genes are TRBV2 and TRBJ2-7, with D unclear. The CDR3 length is 11 residues. CDR1 is SNHLY and CDR2 is FYNNEI in the germline V gene. Trimming took off 5 bases at V and 3 bases at J, with 5 bases between the two ends. CDR3 in DNA: TGTGCCAGCAGTATCAACTACGAGCAGTACTTC. Amino acids: CASSINYEQYF.

The genes are TRBV5-5 and TRBJ2-7; possible D gene TRBD2, 6 bases. CDR3 length equals 15 residues. Germline CDR1 reads SGHKS; CDR2 reads YYEKEE (reference sequence). V dropped 2 bases and J dropped 0 bases, with 12 bases sitting between them. The DNA of the CDR3 is TGTGCCAGCAGCTTATCAGACGGGAGCTCCTACGAGCAGTACTTC. Encoded protein: CASSLSDGSSYEQYF.

The J gene is TRBJ1-6, the V gene TRBV7-2; perhaps TRBD1 as D (5 bases). The CDR3 loop spans 13 amino acids. Looked up from germline, CDR1 is SGHTA and CDR2 is FQGNSA. V shed 5 bases and J shed 7 bases, with 9 bases lying between them. In DNA, the CDR3 is TGTGCCAGCAGCAAACCAGGGAATTCACCCCTCCACTTT. Protein: CASSKPGNSPLHF.

The rearrangement links TRBV29-1 to TRBJ2-1, with D perhaps matching TRBD1 (6 bases). Germline V lookup: CDR1 SQVTM, CDR2 ANQGSEA. The CDR3 runs to 14 residues. V lost 4 bases and J 7 bases, leaving 17 bases between the germline ends. The CDR3 spells CSVAARQARNEQFF. The CDR3 DNA follows: TGCAGCGTTGCCGCCCGACAGGCGAGGAATGAGCAGTTCTTC.

V usage is TRBV28 and J usage is TRBJ1-1; D not certain. CDR3 length: 15 residues. CDR1 and CDR2 from the germline V gene are MDHEN and SYDVKM. Trimming took 1 base from V and 2 from J, leaving 11 bases between them. CDR3 amino acids: CASSLLPTDNTEAFF. Written as DNA, the CDR3 is TGTGCCAGCAGTTTATTGCCTACGGATAACACTGAAGCTTTCTTT. Using reference TRBV28 and TRBJ1-1 for the parts outside the CDR3, the full variable domain is DVKVTQSSRYLVKRTGEKVFLECVQDMDHENMFWYRQDPGLGLRLIYFSYDVKMKEKGDIPEGYSVSREKKERFSLILESASTNQTSMYLCASSLLPTDNTEAFFGQGTRLTVV.

Only one count was recorded for this clone. The rearrangement uses TRBV5-4 and TRBJ2-1; possibly TRBD1 for D (6 bases). The CDR3 is 13 amino acids. Germline assignment: CDR1 SGHNT and CDR2 YYREEE (reference sequence). Between the trimmed V and J ends, which lost 1 base and 10 bases, there was a span of 12 bases. CDR3 amino acids: CASSLQGLGEQFF. In DNA form, the CDR3 reads TGTGCCAGCAGCTTGCAGGGGCTAGGGGAGCAGTTCTTC.

The chain couples TRBV7-7 to TRBJ2-5; D is tentatively TRBD1 or TRBD2 (5 bases each). The CDR3 consists of 15 residues. Germline assignment: CDR1 SSHAT and CDR2 FNYEAQ (reference sequence). V lost 2 bases and J 5 bases, leaving 15 bases between the germline ends. The CDR3: CASSLSLGDVETQYF. DNA of the CDR3: TGTGCCAGCAGCTTATCATTAGGGGACGTGGAGACCCAGTACTTC.

CDR3 protein: CASSLYDEQFF. The CDR3 nucleotides are TGTGCCAGCAGCCTCTATGATGAGCAGTTCTTC. This rearrangement joins TRBV11-3 to TRBJ2-1, with no clear D. Germline-derived CDR1 and CDR2 are SGHNT and YENEEA. V lost 5 bases, J lost 8 bases, and 7 bases lay in between. The CDR3 spans 11 residues.